The source of this T cell receptor beta chain is a study of cytomegalovirus exposure and HLA in healthy donors. Overall study findings and caveats: Reports indicated that the classifier achieved high specificity and sensitivity in diagnosing cytomegalovirus status. Researchers reported in a later analysis that common viral pathogens appeared linked to several top clusters. A further, later analysis showed that HLA-associated TCR beta chains (compared with equally common others) were more clonally expanded. According to the study, around 180 TCR beta chains were cytomegalovirus-associated.

The PCR used 60 Vbeta and 13 Jbeta primers. Measured with immunoSEQ multiplex PCR; TCRdb has only the in-frame clones, and not every one. Here the sample table reports 140,000 or so clones. The germline V gene has CDR1 SGHRS and CDR2 YFSETQ. The CDR3 runs 13 residues. Trimming removed 3 bases from V and 3 bases from J, with 9 bases in between. On this clone itself: Its antigen is unidentified.

This sequence joins TRBV5-1 and TRBJ1-1; the D is unclear. The specimen sequenced was PBMCs. The sequence was obtained from a male donor in good health and CMV-seronegative. DNA of the CDR3: TGCGCCAGCAGCTACGAGGGCGACACTGAAGCTTTCTTT. This translates into CASSYEGDTEAFF.